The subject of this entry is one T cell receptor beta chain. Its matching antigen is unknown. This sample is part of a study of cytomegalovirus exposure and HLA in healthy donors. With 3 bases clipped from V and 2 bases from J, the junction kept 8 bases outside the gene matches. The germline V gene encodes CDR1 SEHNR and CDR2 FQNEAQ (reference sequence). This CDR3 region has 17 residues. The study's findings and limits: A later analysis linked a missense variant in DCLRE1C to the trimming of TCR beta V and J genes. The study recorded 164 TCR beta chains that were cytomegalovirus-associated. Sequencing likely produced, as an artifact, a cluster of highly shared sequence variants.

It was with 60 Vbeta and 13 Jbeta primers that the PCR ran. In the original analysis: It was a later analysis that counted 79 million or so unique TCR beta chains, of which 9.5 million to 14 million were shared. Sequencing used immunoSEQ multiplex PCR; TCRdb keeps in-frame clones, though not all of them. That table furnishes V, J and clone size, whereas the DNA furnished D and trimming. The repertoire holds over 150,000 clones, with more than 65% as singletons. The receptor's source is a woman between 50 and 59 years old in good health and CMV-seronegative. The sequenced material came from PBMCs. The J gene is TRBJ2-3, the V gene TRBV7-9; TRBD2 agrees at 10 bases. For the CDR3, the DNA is TGTGCCAGCAGCTTTTATAGCGGGGGGCGAACCACAGATACGCAGTATTTT. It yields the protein CASSFYSGGRTTDTQYF.